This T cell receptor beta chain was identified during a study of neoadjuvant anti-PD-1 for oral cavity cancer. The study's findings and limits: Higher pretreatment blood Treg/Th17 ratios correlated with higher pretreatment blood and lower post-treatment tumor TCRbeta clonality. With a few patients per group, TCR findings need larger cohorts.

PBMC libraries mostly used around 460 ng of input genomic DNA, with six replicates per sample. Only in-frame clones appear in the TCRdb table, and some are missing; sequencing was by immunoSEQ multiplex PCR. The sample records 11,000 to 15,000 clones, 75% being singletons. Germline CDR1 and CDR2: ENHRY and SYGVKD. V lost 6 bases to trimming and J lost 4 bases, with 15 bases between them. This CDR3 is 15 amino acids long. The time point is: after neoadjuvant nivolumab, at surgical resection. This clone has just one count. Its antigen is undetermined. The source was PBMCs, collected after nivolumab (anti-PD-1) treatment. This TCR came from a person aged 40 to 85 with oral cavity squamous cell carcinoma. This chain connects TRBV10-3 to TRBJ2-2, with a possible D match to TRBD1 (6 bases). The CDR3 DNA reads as TGTGCCATCAGCACAGGGTGGGCGGGCACCGGGGAGCTGTTTTTT. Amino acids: CAISTGWAGTGELFF.